The present TCR beta chain was sequenced within a study of patients and donors after allogeneic stem cell transplantation. Looked up from germline, CDR1 is MNHNS and CDR2 is SASEGT. V was shortened by 9 bases and J by 6 bases, with 15 bases between the two germline ends. The CDR3 spans 13 residues. TCRdb used MiXCR to reprocess the RT-PCR reads, holding one entry per CDR3 protein. The sample includes roughly 880,000 distinct CDR3 sequences, 18% of them seen just once. There are a few counts of this clonotype. V and J are TRBV6-1 and TRBJ2-1; D gene ambiguous. The sample consisted of blood, either unsorted or a sorted T cell fraction (not recorded which). This TCR was recovered from a human donor who was either an allogeneic HSCT recipient or a stem cell or donor lymphocyte infusion donor (not recorded which). It is not recorded whose cells these are; they may come from a transplant donor. The CDR3 region has the DNA TGTGCCAGTGTCGGCGGTACCGCCAATGAGCAGTTCTTC. It specifies CASVGGTANEQFF.